Listed below are T cell receptor beta chains from one sample, sequenced in a study of human T cells and chemical hapten exposure. TCRdb reanalysed the RACE reads using MiXCR and keeps one entry per CDR3 protein. The table records 180,000 or so distinct CDR3 sequences, about 14% of them present only once. Sequencing was performed on whole blood, taken in connection with sensitization to the hapten diphenylcyclopropenone (DPC). These receptors all stem from a woman in her thirties with alopecia areata. Some clones in this sample may be carry-over from other donors' samples. The CDR3 runs from the conserved cysteine through the conserved F or W.

length: 15; V: TRBV20-1; J: TRBJ1-3; CDR3: CSARDGGGSGNTIYF
length: 11; V: TRBV6-2/TRBV6-3; J: TRBJ2-7; CDR3: CASHGTLEQYF
length: 15; V: TRBV7-6; J: TRBJ2-5; CDR3: CASSLGRAGKGTQYF
length: 14; V: TRBV6-2/TRBV6-3; J: TRBJ1-3; CDR3: CASTPFPSGNTIYF
length: 14; V: TRBV13; J: TRBJ2-3; CDR3: CASSLGIRPDTQYF
length: 17; V: TRBV27; J: TRBJ1-2; CDR3: CASSPTAWIAGGDGYTF
length: 15; V: TRBV10-3; J: TRBJ2-5; CDR3: CAISEFGSGQETQYF
length: 15; V: TRBV6-2/TRBV6-3; J: TRBJ1-6; CDR3: CASSQLRGGNSPLHF
length: 13; V: TRBV20-1; J: TRBJ1-2; CDR3: CSATSGTGAGYTF
length: 15; V: TRBV7-8; J: TRBJ1-2; CDR3: CASSLGDGANYGYTF
length: 13; V: TRBV20-1; J: TRBJ1-2; CDR3: CSARDWGAPGYTF
length: 16; V: TRBV5-1; J: TRBJ2-4; CDR3: CASTPNRAAPRDIQYF
length: 14; V: TRBV20-1; J: TRBJ2-1; CDR3: CTQKRRSTYNEQFF
length: 13; V: TRBV30; J: TRBJ1-1; CDR3: CAWARQGYTEAFF
length: 14; V: TRBV28; J: TRBJ1-3; CDR3: CASTPGGTGNTIYF
length: 16; V: TRBV9; J: TRBJ2-6; CDR3: CASSASFSSGANVLTF
length: 12; V: TRBV6-2/TRBV6-3; J: TRBJ2-1; CDR3: CASSYGYNEQFF
length: 15; V: TRBV7-9; J: TRBJ2-3; CDR3: CATPTGPISTDTQYF
length: 17; V: TRBV6-2/TRBV6-3; J: TRBJ2-1; CDR3: CASSYPPRGVYYNEQFF
length: 13; V: TRBV20-1; J: TRBJ2-7; CDR3: CSAGTLSSYEQYF
length: 13; V: TRBV6-2/TRBV6-3; J: TRBJ1-1; CDR3: CASSAVLNTEAFF
length: 17; V: TRBV4-2; J: TRBJ1-5; CDR3: CASSQDAGWVSNQPQHF
length: 14; V: TRBV20-1; J: TRBJ1-2; CDR3: CSAYSTGRNYGYTF
length: 15; V: TRBV21-1; J: TRBJ1-4; CDR3: CAISGQHATNEKLFF
length: 16; V: TRBV6-2/TRBV6-3; J: TRBJ1-3; CDR3: CASQTPTTGAGNTIYF
length: 13; V: TRBV5-6; J: TRBJ1-2; CDR3: CASSRPDSNGYTF
length: 17; V: TRBV6-5; J: TRBJ2-3; CDR3: CASSYSMRLAGSDTQYF
length: 13; V: TRBV18; J: TRBJ1-6; CDR3: CASRAQGDSPLHF
length: 15; V: TRBV7-8; J: TRBJ1-4; CDR3: CASSQPGREGEKLFF
length: 14; V: TRBV5-4; J: TRBJ1-2; CDR3: CASSLYPGDYGYTF